This T cell receptor beta chain derives from a study of T cells in localized non-small cell lung cancer. TCRdb's table, derived via immunoSEQ multiplex PCR, lists solely in-frame clones and lacks some. Seen here are fewer than 90,000 clones, approximately 85% observed once, and the top ten hold about 2.7%. Germline V gene data show CDR1 as MDHEN and CDR2 as SYDVKM. Trimming pared 7 bases from V and 3 bases from J, leaving 19 bases between. The CDR3 runs 16 residues. With respect to this clone: The antigen remains undetermined.

The study's findings and limits: The highest T cell clonality was in uninvolved adjacent lung, above tumor. Adjacent lung exhibited a median of approximately 50 among the 100 most abundant tumor clones.

This rearrangement joins TRBV28 to TRBJ1-5; no clear D gene. The receptor was derived from a man aged 40-75 years with stage I lung adenocarcinoma. The sample in question was peripheral blood, obtained before any cancer treatment. DNA for the CDR3: TGTGCCAGCAATAGCGTAAACACCGGATTCAATCAGCCCCAGCATTTT. Translated: CASNSVNTGFNQPQHF.